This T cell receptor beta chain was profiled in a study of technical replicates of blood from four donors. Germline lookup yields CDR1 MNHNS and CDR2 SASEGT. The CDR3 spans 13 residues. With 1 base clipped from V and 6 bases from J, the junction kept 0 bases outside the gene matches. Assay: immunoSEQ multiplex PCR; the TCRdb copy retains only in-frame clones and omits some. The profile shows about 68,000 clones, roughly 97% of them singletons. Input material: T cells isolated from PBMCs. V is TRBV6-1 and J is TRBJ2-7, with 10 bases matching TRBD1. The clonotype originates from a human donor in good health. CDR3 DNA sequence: TGTGCCAGCAGTGAAGGGACAGGGGGCGAGCAGTACTTC. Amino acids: CASSEGTGGEQYF.